The 32 T cell receptor beta chains listed next were all sequenced from one sample in a study of siplizumab effects on memory and regulatory T cells. Measured with immunoSEQ multiplex PCR; TCRdb has only the in-frame clones, and not every one. Among roughly 120,000 clones, 90% to 95% were seen once, and the ten largest hold under 2%. Sequenced material: non-Treg CD4+ T cells sorted from blood. All receptors derive from a human donor in good health.

J is TRBJ1-1 and V is TRBV4-1; D unclear. Trimming removed 1 base at V and 5 bases at J, with 8 bases between. This CDR3 has 13 residues. The germline V gene has CDR1 MGHRA and CDR2 YSYEKL. This chain's CDR3 is CASSQVSSTEAFF. CDR3 nucleotides: TGCGCCAGCAGCCAAGTTTCATCAACTGAAGCTTTCTTT.

The V call is TRBV6-1, the J call TRBJ1-5, with D hard to call. Between the trimmed V and J ends, which lost 7 bases and 3 bases, there was a span of 4 bases. Germline CDR1 and CDR2: MNHNS and SASEGT. The CDR3 is 11 residues long. The CDR3 is CASNINQPQHF. The DNA of the CDR3 is TGTGCCAGCAACATCAATCAGCCCCAGCATTTT.

J is TRBJ1-1 and V is TRBV6-5; possibly TRBD1 for D (6 bases). The V end was cut by 9 bases, the J end by 6 bases, with 17 bases between. Germline V gene data show CDR1 as MNHEY and CDR2 as SVGAGI. The CDR3 covers 13 residues. For the CDR3, the DNA is TGTGCCAGTGTCCGAGGGGGGGAGGCTGAAGCTTTCTTT. This gives the protein CASVRGGEAEAFF.

This chain links TRBV5-1 with TRBJ1-2, with TRBD1 identical over 9 bases. Losses at the gene ends were 4 bases for V and 8 bases for J; bases not matched to a gene: 12. The CDR3 is 15 amino acids. CDR1 is SGHRS, CDR2 YFSETQ, per germline. As DNA, the CDR3 is TGCGCCAGCAGCATTACACCGGGACAGGGTAGCGGCTACACCTTC. This sequence encodes CASSITPGQGSGYTF.

J is TRBJ2-3 and V is TRBV18; possibly TRBD2 for D (6 bases). V was trimmed by 5 bases and J by 0 bases, leaving 12 bases between them. The CDR3 sequence is 15 residues long. Germline V lookup: CDR1 KGHSH, CDR2 LQKENI. The CDR3 region has the DNA TGTGCCAGCTCAGAAAGCGGGTCTAGCACAGATACGCAGTATTTT. Protein sequence: CASSESGSSTDTQYF.

This clone was observed once. This chain connects TRBV5-6 to TRBJ2-4; D tentatively reads TRBD1 or TRBD2 (5 bases each). The CDR3 covers 13 residues. Germline values: CDR1 SGHDT, CDR2 YYEEEE. V lost 4 bases and J lost 6, with 11 bases in between. The chain's CDR3 is CASSKPGPNIQYF. The CDR3 coding sequence is TGTGCCAGCAGCAAGCCGGGACCAAACATTCAGTACTTC. The full variable domain, with the rest looked up from reference TRBV5-6 and TRBJ2-4, is DAGVTQSPTHLIKTRGQQVTLRCSPKSGHDTVSWYQQALGQGPQFIFQYYEEEERQRGNFPDRFSGHQFPNYSSELNVNALLLGDSALYLCASSKPGPNIQYFGAGTRLSVL.

This sequence joins TRBV7-2 and TRBJ1-5; perhaps TRBD1 as D (5 bases). Trimming shortened V by 4 bases and J by 4 bases, and 11 bases separated the two germline ends. Germline V gene lookup returns CDR1 SGHTA and CDR2 FQGNSA. This CDR3 has 14 residues. The CDR3 protein is CASSSDSLNQPQHF. CDR3 DNA sequence: TGTGCCAGCAGCTCAGACAGTCTAAATCAGCCCCAGCATTTT.

This clone appeared once. The J gene is TRBJ2-2, the V gene TRBV9; 11 bases align to TRBD2. The CDR3 sequence is 16 residues long. Germline V gives CDR1 SGDLS, CDR2 YYNGEE. The trim removed 0 bases at V and 7 bases at J, leaving 5 bases unmatched. The CDR3 DNA reads as TGTGCCAGCAGCGTAGGACTAGCGGGAACGGGCGGGGAGCTGTTTTTT. This sequence encodes CASSVGLAGTGGELFF.

V usage is TRBV19 and J usage is TRBJ1-5, with D possibly TRBD1 on 6 matching bases. This CDR3 region has 16 residues. Germline loops: CDR1 LNHDA, CDR2 SQIVND (reference sequence). The V end lost 8 bases, the J end lost 1 base, and 18 bases lay between the germline ends. The CDR3 loop is CASDSTGRLSNQPQHF. DNA for the CDR3: TGTGCCAGTGACTCTACAGGGAGGCTGAGCAATCAGCCCCAGCATTTT.

V usage is TRBV30 and J usage is TRBJ2-3; TRBD2 aligns across 11 bases. V dropped 1 base and J dropped 5; count of bases not matched to a gene: 8. CDR1 is GTSNPN and CDR2 is SVGIG in the germline V gene (reference sequence). This CDR3 spans 16 amino acids. The CDR3 coding sequence is TGTGCCTGGAGTGGTCCTAGCGGGAGGTCGGAAGATACGCAGTATTTT. Protein sequence: CAWSGPSGRSEDTQYF.

The rearrangement joins TRBV29-1 to TRBJ1-1; D possibly corresponds to TRBD1 (5 bases). Trimming took off 7 bases at V and 2 bases at J, with 17 bases between the two ends. The CDR3 sequence is 14 residues long. Germline values: CDR1 SQVTM, CDR2 ANQGSEA. The CDR3 protein is CSAQGPSSNTEAFF. DNA for the CDR3: TGCAGCGCTCAGGGCCCTTCTTCTAACACTGAAGCTTTCTTT.

In this sample, this clone turned up once. The chain is built from TRBV27 and TRBJ1-5; possible D gene TRBD1, 6 bases. This CDR3 spans 15 amino acids. Trimming cost V 3 bases and J 4 bases, with 13 bases left between them. Germline values: CDR1 MNHEY, CDR2 SMNVEV (reference sequence). The CDR3 DNA sequence: TGTGCCAGCAGTTTCCTAGACAGGCTGAATCAGCCCCAGCATTTT. It encodes CASSFLDRLNQPQHF.

The chain recombines TRBV18 with TRBJ1-1; 8 bases are a match to TRBD1. V was pared by 3 bases and J by 1 base, with 1 base of the junction left unmatched. Germline V gene sequence: CDR1 KGHSH, CDR2 LQKENI. There are 14 residues in the CDR3. CDR3 bases: TGTGCCAGCTCACCGGGACAGGCGAACACTGAAGCTTTCTTT. It is translated as CASSPGQANTEAFF.

The CDR3 is CASSAKLAGQETQYF. The DNA for the CDR3 is TGTGCCAGCAGCGCTAAATTAGCGGGACAAGAGACCCAGTACTTC. This chain uses TRBV7-8 with TRBJ2-5; 8 nucleotides match TRBD2. This CDR3 has 15 amino acids. The V and J ends lost 5 bases and 2 bases, in that order; junction bases with no gene match: 7. Germline V gene sequence: CDR1 SGHVS, CDR2 FQNEAQ. The entire variable domain, with the rest obtained from reference TRBV7-8 and TRBJ2-5, is as follows: GAGVSQSPRYKVAKRGQDVALRCDPISGHVSLFWYQQALGQGPEFLTYFQNEAQLDKSGLPSDRFFAERPEGSVSTLKIQRTQQEDSAVYLCASSAKLAGQETQYFGPGTRLLVL.

The chain has TRBV27 and TRBJ2-5; the D is unclear. The V gene lost 4 bases and the J gene lost 0 bases, with 9 bases spanning the gap. Germline CDR1 and CDR2: MNHEY and SMNVEV (reference sequence). The CDR3 runs 14 residues. The chain's CDR3 is CASSWARYQETQYF. In nucleotides, the CDR3 is TGTGCCAGCAGTTGGGCGCGGTACCAAGAGACCCAGTACTTC.

V is TRBV6-5 and J is TRBJ2-7, with TRBD2 matching over 7 bases. CDR1 MNHEY and CDR2 SVGAGI come from the germline V gene. This CDR3 is 16 amino acids long. The J segment lost 1 base and the V segment lost 0 bases, leaving 6 bases of the junction unmatched. CDR3 DNA sequence: TGTGCCAGCAGTTACTCTCTGGCGGGAGTATCCTACGAGCAGTACTTC. Translated: CASSYSLAGVSYEQYF.

The chain couples TRBV18 to TRBJ2-1, with 9 bases aligning to TRBD2. CDR3 length equals 15 residues. Germline V gives CDR1 KGHSH, CDR2 LQKENI. Trimming at V came to 0 bases and at J to 6 bases, leaving 3 bases not matched to a gene. The CDR3 sequence is CASSPPGLASNEQFF. The CDR3 nucleotides are TGTGCCAGCTCACCACCGGGACTAGCATCCAATGAGCAGTTCTTC. The full variable domain, completed using reference TRBV18 and TRBJ2-1, is NAGVMQNPRHLVRRRGQEARLRCSPMKGHSHVYWYRQLPEEGLKFMVYLQKENIIDESGMPKERFSAEFPKEGPSILRIQQVVRGDSAAYFCASSPPGLASNEQFFGPGTRLTVL.

The rearrangement links TRBV5-4 to TRBJ2-7, with TRBD2 identical over 9 bases. Germline CDR1 and CDR2: SGHNT and YYREEE (reference sequence). Trimming cost V 0 bases and J 2 bases; bases outside gene matches: 3. The CDR3 has 15 residues. The CDR3 region is CASSLETSGPYEQYF. The CDR3 coding sequence is TGTGCCAGCAGCTTGGAGACTAGCGGTCCCTACGAGCAGTACTTC.

The rearrangement uses TRBV12-5 and TRBJ1-2; TRBD1 matches 10 bases. The CDR3 has 16 residues. V gave up 5 bases and J gave up 4 bases; unmatched junction bases: 10. Germline loops: CDR1 LGHNT, CDR2 FRNRAP. The CDR3 DNA follows: TGTGCTAGTGGTCCCCCGGGGGACAGGGGTTTCTATGGCTACACCTTC. Its translation: CASGPPGDRGFYGYTF. Full variable domain (rest looked up from reference TRBV12-5 and TRBJ1-2): DARVTQTPRHKVTEMGQEVTMRCQPILGHNTVFWYRQTMMQGLELLAYFRNRAPLDDSGMPKDRFSAEMPDATLATLKIQPSEPRDSAVYFCASGPPGDRGFYGYTFGSGTRLTVV.

The rearrangement links TRBV5-1 to TRBJ1-1; a possible D gene is TRBD1 (5 bases). Germline V CDR1 and CDR2: SGHRS, YFSETQ. There are 15 residues in the CDR3. V lost 0 bases and J lost 4, with 13 bases in between. CDR3 bases: TGCGCCAGCAGCTTGGAGCCGACAGATCCCACTGAAGCTTTCTTT. Amino acid sequence: CASSLEPTDPTEAFF. Full variable domain (outside the CDR3, taken from reference TRBV5-1 and TRBJ1-1): KAGVTQTPRYLIKTRGQQVTLSCSPISGHRSVSWYQQTPGQGLQFLFEYFSETQRNKGNFPGRFSGRQFSNSRSEMNVSTLELGDSALYLCASSLEPTDPTEAFFGQGTRLTVV.

The rearrangement links TRBV21-1 to TRBJ2-4; the table calls TRBD1, which could not be checked here. TRBV21-1 is termed a pseudogene. The CDR3 contains 15 residues. In DNA form, the CDR3 reads TGTGCCAGCAGCGCCTCAGGGCTAGCCAAAAACATTCAGTACTTC. The encoded protein is CASSASGLAKNIQYF.

V gene TRBV27 combines with J gene TRBJ2-1; 7 bases are a match to TRBD1. Germline values: CDR1 MNHEY, CDR2 SMNVEV (reference sequence). The ends lost 6 bases at V and 6 bases at J; junction bases unmatched: 14. The CDR3 is 16 amino acids. DNA for the CDR3: TGTGCCAGCAGACTCAATACAGGGGTTCGAGGCAATGAGCAGTTCTTC. Its translation is CASRLNTGVRGNEQFF.

The chain links TRBV18 to TRBJ2-3; D is possibly TRBD1 or TRBD2 (5 bases each). V was cut by 3 bases and J by 14 bases, with 15 bases left in between. The CDR3 loop spans 12 amino acids. Germline V gene lookup returns CDR1 KGHSH and CDR2 LQKENI. Here the CDR3 reads CASSPGTLGTYF. CDR3 nucleotides: TGTGCCAGCTCACCGGGGACGTTAGGTACGTATTTT.

V usage is TRBV11-2 and J usage is TRBJ1-3; the D gene is possibly TRBD1 (5 bases). In germline, CDR1 is SGHAT, CDR2 FQNNGV. The V and J ends lost 6 bases and 2 bases respectively, with 8 bases between them. The CDR3 consists of 13 residues. CDR3 amino acids: CASSGTAGNTIYF. The CDR3 DNA is TGTGCCAGCAGTGGGACGGCTGGAAACACCATATATTTT.

Concerning this clone itself: One junction end does not reproduce the germline sequence, and a read error may be involved. The V and J genes are TRBV6-6 and TRBJ2-1, with a tentative D call TRBD2 (6 bases). Per germline, CDR1 MNHNY and CDR2 SVGAGI (reference sequence). There are 15 residues in the CDR3. As DNA, the CDR3 is TGTGCCAGCATCTGGACCCGGGACTCCTTCAATGAGCAGTTCTTC. Its protein is CASIWTRDSFNEQFF.

The rearrangement links TRBV6-1 to TRBJ1-2, with 9 bases that match TRBD1. Germline V gene lookup returns CDR1 MNHNS and CDR2 SASEGT. This CDR3 comprises 14 residues. The V and J ends lost 5 bases and 8 bases, in that order; junction bases with no gene match: 9. CDR3 region: CASSKTGQGRGYTF. CDR3 in DNA: TGTGCCAGCAGTAAAACGGGACAGGGTCGGGGCTACACCTTC.

The chain links TRBV4-1 to TRBJ2-4, with no clear D. Germline V lookup: CDR1 MGHRA, CDR2 YSYEKL. The CDR3 has 16 amino acids. Trimming removed 0 bases from V and 9 bases from J, with 18 bases in between. Here the CDR3 reads CASSQDRNDGGSIQYF. The CDR3, as DNA: TGCGCCAGCAGCCAAGATCGTAATGATGGCGGTAGCATTCAGTACTTC.

The genes are TRBV19 and TRBJ2-1; no firm D call. This CDR3 region has 13 residues. Looked up from germline, CDR1 is LNHDA and CDR2 is SQIVND (reference sequence). V lost 5 bases to trimming and J lost 3 bases, with 8 bases between them. The CDR3 coding sequence is TGTGCCAGTAGTGAAAGGGACTACAATGAGCAGTTCTTC. This gives the protein CASSERDYNEQFF.

The V call is TRBV5-1, the J call TRBJ1-1; 11 positions agree with TRBD1. CDR1 SGHRS and CDR2 YFSETQ come from the germline V gene. This CDR3 contains 14 residues. J was trimmed by 4 bases and V by 7 bases; bases with no gene match: 6. The CDR3 is CASGSGTGGTEAFF. Here the CDR3 DNA reads TGCGCCAGCGGATCCGGGACAGGGGGCACTGAAGCTTTCTTT.

This sequence joins TRBV19 and TRBJ1-5; D unclear. This CDR3 region has 14 residues. The V and J ends lost 6 bases and 4 bases respectively, with 13 bases between them. CDR1 LNHDA and CDR2 SQIVND come from the germline V gene (reference sequence). CDR3 DNA: TGTGCCAGTAGCGAGGGCTGGGGAAATCAGCCCCAGCATTTT. It translates to CASSEGWGNQPQHF.

The rearrangement joins TRBV5-6 to TRBJ2-6; D is undetermined. The CDR3 spans 14 residues. CDR1 and CDR2 from the germline V gene are SGHDT and YYEEEE. V lost 5 bases and J lost 1, with 7 bases in between. The chain's CDR3 is CASSPASGANVLTF. In DNA form, the CDR3 reads TGTGCCAGCAGTCCTGCATCTGGGGCCAACGTCCTGACTTTC.

This clone was detected once. Here the CDR3 DNA reads TGTGCCAGCAGCTTAGGGGCTAATTACGAGCAGTACTTC. Translated, it gives CASSLGANYEQYF. The rearrangement uses TRBV7-9 and TRBJ2-7; no clear D. The length of the CDR3 is 13 residues. Germline V CDR1 and CDR2: SEHNR, FQNEAQ (reference sequence). Trimming took off 1 base at V and 4 bases at J, with 8 bases between the two ends. The whole variable domain, filled in from reference TRBV7-9 and TRBJ2-7, reads DTGVSQNPRHKITKRGQNVTFRCDPISEHNRLYWYRQTLGQGPEFLTYFQNEAQLEKSRLLSDRFSAERPKGSFSTLEIQRTEQGDSAMYLCASSLGANYEQYFGPGTRLTVT.